This entry lists 22 T cell receptor beta chains sequenced from one sample in a study of identical twins. TCRdb itself ran the 5' RACE reads through MiXCR, one entry per CDR3 protein. This repertoire shows about 200,000 distinct CDR3 sequences, about 16% found once; its top ten account for 35% to 50%. This same sample was also taken into another study, of T cells expressing NK-cell markers.

Sequenced material: CD8+ T cells sorted from blood. The receptor set was obtained from a woman between 18 and 30 years old in good health.

There are a few counts of this clonotype. The chain uses TRBV7-9 and TRBJ1-2; maybe TRBD1 (5 bases). The CDR3 is made up of 12 amino acids. Trimming left V 8 bases short and J 6 bases short, with 13 bases between. Germline V gives CDR1 SEHNR, CDR2 FQNEAQ (reference sequence). The CDR3 DNA sequence: TGTGCCAGCTCTAGAGGGGTGGATGGCTACACCTTC. This encodes CASSRGVDGYTF.

This clonotype was seen a few times. V is TRBV20-1 and J is TRBJ2-5; 7 nucleotides line up with TRBD1. Germline V lookup: CDR1 DFQATT, CDR2 SNEGSKA (reference sequence). V was pared by 1 base and J by 3 bases, with 11 bases of the junction left unmatched. This CDR3 is 16 amino acids long. CDR3 in amino acids: CSARGGPWTGEETQYF. In DNA, the CDR3 is TGCAGTGCTAGAGGGGGTCCATGGACAGGAGAAGAGACCCAGTACTTC.

This chain joins TRBV7-2 and TRBJ2-1; unclear D gene. Germline loops: CDR1 SGHTA, CDR2 FQGNSA. The V gene lost 4 bases and the J gene lost 9 bases, with 13 bases spanning the gap. CDR3 length: 13 amino acids. The DNA of the CDR3 is TGTGCCAGCAGCTCAATAACGGTGGGTGAGCAGTTCTTC. Translating it yields CASSSITVGEQFF.

This clonotype has only a few counts. The chain combines TRBV20-1 with TRBJ2-7; perhaps TRBD1 as D (5 bases). The germline V and J ends were trimmed by 2 bases and 3 bases, with 11 bases remaining between them. CDR1 is DFQATT, CDR2 SNEGSKA, per germline (reference sequence). The CDR3 runs 13 residues. CDR3 sequence reads: CSARPRADYEQYF. In nucleotides, the CDR3 is TGCAGTGCTAGACCCAGGGCCGACTACGAGCAGTACTTC.

This clonotype was observed many times. The V gene is TRBV20-1, the J gene TRBJ1-2, with a possible D match to TRBD1 (5 bases). The germline V gene has CDR1 DFQATT and CDR2 SNEGSKA (reference sequence). Trimming left V 0 bases short and J 6 bases short, with 14 bases between. The CDR3 loop spans 14 amino acids. CDR3: CSARDRSRVDGYTF. CDR3 DNA: TGCAGTGCTAGAGATCGGAGCAGGGTCGATGGCTACACCTTC.

This clonotype was seen many times. V is TRBV6-1 and J is TRBJ1-1; D gene unclear. Germline V lookup: CDR1 MNHNS, CDR2 SASEGT. This CDR3 comprises 12 residues. With 3 bases removed from V and 8 bases from J, the gap between germline ends came to 10 bases. CDR3 sequence: CASSEYQGEAFF. DNA of the CDR3: TGTGCCAGCAGTGAGTACCAAGGGGAAGCTTTCTTT.

This clonotype was seen a few times. This sequence joins TRBV30 and TRBJ2-7; no clear D gene. Germline CDR1 reads GTSNPN; CDR2 reads SVGIG (reference sequence). The CDR3 runs to 12 residues. V was clipped by 4 bases and J by 7 bases, with 14 bases between them. As DNA, the CDR3 is TGTGCCTGGAATGAGGTTTTGGGTGAGCAGTACTTC. Translation: CAWNEVLGEQYF.

This clonotype was found a few times. The chain combines TRBV4-3 with TRBJ2-1; possibly TRBD1 for D (6 bases). The germline gives CDR1 LGHNA, CDR2 YSLEER. CDR3 length equals 15 residues. The V end was cut by 3 bases, the J end by 6 bases, with 15 bases between. CDR3 bases: TGCGCCAGCAGCCAGGGACAATTCGCCTTCAATGAGCAGTTCTTC. The encoded protein is CASSQGQFAFNEQFF.

DNA for the CDR3: TGTGCCAGCAGTTATGGGCAGGGGTACTCCTACGAGCAGTACTTC. It translates to CASSYGQGYSYEQYF. The V call is TRBV6-5, the J call TRBJ2-7; TRBD1 might be the D (6 bases). V lost 3 bases to trimming and J lost 0 bases, with 12 bases between them. This CDR3 is 15 amino acids long. Germline lookup yields CDR1 MNHEY and CDR2 SVGAGI.

The CDR3 region is CASKGTEPGNTIYF. CDR3 nucleotide sequence: TGTGCCAGCAAGGGGACAGAGCCTGGAAACACCATATATTTT. The rearrangement links TRBV7-9 to TRBJ1-3, with TRBD1 matching over 7 bases. Germline CDR1 reads SEHNR; CDR2 reads FQNEAQ (reference sequence). CDR3 length: 14 residues. With V trimmed by 7 bases and J by 2 bases, 5 bases remained unmatched.

This clonotype has more than one count but fewer than ten. The V and J genes are TRBV11-2 and TRBJ1-2; 7 bases are a match to TRBD1. The CDR3 runs to 15 residues. The V gene end was trimmed by 7 bases and the J gene end by 4 bases; junction bases not matched to a gene: 12. Germline CDR1 SGHAT, CDR2 FQNNGV. CDR3 coding DNA: TGTGCCAGCACTTCGTTCGGAGGGGGCATCTATGGCTACACCTTC. Translated, it gives CASTSFGGGIYGYTF.

This clonotype was counted ten times or more. The V gene is TRBV10-2, the J gene TRBJ2-5; D gene uncertain. The CDR3 has 13 amino acids. The germline V and J ends were trimmed by 3 bases and 5 bases, with 10 bases remaining between them. The germline V gene has CDR1 WSHSY and CDR2 SAAADI. The CDR3 loop is CASSELIEETQYF. CDR3 in DNA: TGCGCCAGCAGTGAACTAATCGAGGAGACCCAGTACTTC.

This clonotype showed up just a few times. The chain recombines TRBV20-1 with TRBJ2-7, with 9 positions matching TRBD1. The V segment lost 4 bases and the J segment 8 bases; nucleotides outside the gene matches: 3. Germline CDR1 is DFQATT and CDR2 is SNEGSKA (reference sequence). The CDR3 totals 11 residues. This chain's CDR3 is CSATGTGKQYF. The DNA of the CDR3 is TGCAGTGCTACCGGGACAGGGAAGCAGTACTTC.

The chain employs TRBV11-1 and TRBJ2-2; 11 bases align to TRBD2. The CDR3 contains 18 residues. CDR1 and CDR2 from the germline V gene are SGHAT and FQDESV (reference sequence). The V gene end was trimmed by 0 bases and the J gene end by 5 bases; junction bases not matched to a gene: 8. The CDR3 nucleotides are TGTGCCAGCAGCTTAGCGCTAGTAGCGGGAGGGCCGACCGGGGAGCTGTTTTTT. It specifies CASSLALVAGGPTGELFF.

The rearrangement joins TRBV6-1 to TRBJ2-3, with D unresolved. Germline assignment: CDR1 MNHNS and CDR2 SASEGT. The CDR3 covers 16 residues. V gave up 6 bases and J gave up 2 bases, with 18 bases separating them. The CDR3 reads CASSPLMSYHTDTQYF. The CDR3 nucleotides are TGTGCCAGCAGCCCATTGATGAGCTACCACACAGATACGCAGTATTTT.

This clonotype was recorded many times. The chain is built from TRBV6-2 or TRBV6-3 and TRBJ2-1, with D maybe TRBD2 (6 bases). Germline CDR1 and CDR2: MNHEY and SVGEGT. The CDR3 is 14 residues long. Trimming left V 2 bases short and J 4 bases short, with 9 bases between. CDR3 sequence (DNA): TGTGCCAGCAGTTACGTCGGGAGATACAATGAGCAGTTCTTC. This translates into CASSYVGRYNEQFF.

The rearrangement links TRBV13 to TRBJ2-7, with TRBD2 as a possible D gene (6 bases). CDR1 and CDR2 (germline): PRHDT, FYEKMQ (reference sequence). The CDR3 is 14 amino acids. Trimming pared 3 bases from V and 5 bases from J, leaving 14 bases between. CDR3: CASSFYRASDEQYF. Written as DNA, the CDR3 is TGTGCCAGCAGCTTTTATAGGGCTAGCGACGAGCAGTACTTC.

J is TRBJ2-5 and V is TRBV27, with 9 bases lining up with TRBD2. Trimming cost V 1 base and J 5 bases; bases outside gene matches: 8. This CDR3 has 16 amino acids. The V gene's germline CDR1 is MNHEY and CDR2 SMNVEV (reference sequence). CDR3 amino acids: CASSLYASGNMETQYF. For the CDR3, the DNA is TGTGCCAGCAGTTTATATGCTAGCGGGAATATGGAGACCCAGTACTTC.

This clonotype came up a few times. The genes are TRBV9 and TRBJ2-3, with 10 bases lining up with TRBD1. The CDR3 is 15 amino acids. V shed 4 bases, J shed 5 bases, and the junction held 7 bases outside the gene matches. In germline, CDR1 is SGDLS, CDR2 YYNGEE. The CDR3 coding sequence is TGTGCCAGCAGCCAAGAACGGACAGGGGGAGATACGCAGTATTTT. The encoded protein is CASSQERTGGDTQYF.

This clonotype appeared many times. The chain's CDR3 is CAISDPTGSEGSLGNTIYF. The CDR3 DNA follows: TGTGCCATCAGTGACCCCACCGGATCGGAAGGCAGTCTCGGAAACACCATATATTTT. This sequence joins TRBV10-3 and TRBJ1-3; no clear D. The length of the CDR3 is 19 residues. Germline CDR1 and CDR2: ENHRY and SYGVKD. V lost 3 bases and J lost 4, with 25 bases in between.

The chain carries TRBV10-2 and TRBJ1-1; no clear D. V lost 6 bases to trimming and J lost 6 bases, with 8 bases between them. The V gene's germline CDR1 is WSHSY and CDR2 SAAADI. CDR3 length equals 11 residues. The CDR3 is CASSGTSEAFF. CDR3 in DNA: TGCGCCAGCAGCGGAACTTCTGAAGCTTTCTTT.

This clonotype appeared a few times. The V call is TRBV12-3 or TRBV12-4, the J call TRBJ2-4; D is perhaps TRBD1 (6 bases). The CDR3 has 15 amino acids. V was pared by 0 bases and J by 1 base, with 7 bases between. The CDR3 reads CASSLAQGAKNIQYF. The CDR3 nucleotides read TGTGCCAGCAGTTTAGCCCAGGGGGCCAAAAACATTCAGTACTTC.